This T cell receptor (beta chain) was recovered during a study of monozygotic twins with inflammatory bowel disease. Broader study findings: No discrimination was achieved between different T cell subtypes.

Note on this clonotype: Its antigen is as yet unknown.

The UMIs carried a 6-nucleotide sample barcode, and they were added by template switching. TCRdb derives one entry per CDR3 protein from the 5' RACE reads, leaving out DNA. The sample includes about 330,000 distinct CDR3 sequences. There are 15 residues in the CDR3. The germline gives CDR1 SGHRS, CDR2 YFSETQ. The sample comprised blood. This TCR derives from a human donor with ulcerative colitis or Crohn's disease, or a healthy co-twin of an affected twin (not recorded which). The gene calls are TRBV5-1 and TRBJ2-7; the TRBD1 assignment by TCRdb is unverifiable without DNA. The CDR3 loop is CASSQTTGVNYEQYF.